This T cell receptor beta chain derives from a study of T cell repertoires in cytomegalovirus infection. Study as a whole: Based on public TCR beta signatures, there were indications of CMV infection and of a matching HLA type.

Looked up from germline, CDR1 is SEHNR and CDR2 is FQNEAQ (reference sequence). The CDR3 is 15 residues long. Trimming left V 2 bases short and J 3 bases short, with 13 bases between. TCRdb redid the calling of the reads with MiXCR, one entry per CDR3 protein. The sample has about 490,000 distinct CDR3 sequences, around 10% seen once; the top ten hold around 9.6%. The table lists this clonotype with many counts. Its antigen is currently unknown. Study conclusions and caveats: The ex vivo response was dominated by HLA-C-restricted CMV-specific TCR beta clonotypes. CMV carriers having the relevant HLA were flagged by cumulative public TCR beta family frequency.

Sequencing input: PBMCs. The TCR comes from a human donor in good health (CMV status not recorded). Some clones in this sample may be carry-over from other donors' samples. This chain connects TRBV7-9 to TRBJ1-1, with D possibly TRBD1 on 5 matching bases. This CDR3 reads CASSLWGRKHTEAFF. The CDR3 coding sequence is TGTGCCAGCAGCTTATGGGGCAGAAAGCACACTGAAGCTTTCTTT.